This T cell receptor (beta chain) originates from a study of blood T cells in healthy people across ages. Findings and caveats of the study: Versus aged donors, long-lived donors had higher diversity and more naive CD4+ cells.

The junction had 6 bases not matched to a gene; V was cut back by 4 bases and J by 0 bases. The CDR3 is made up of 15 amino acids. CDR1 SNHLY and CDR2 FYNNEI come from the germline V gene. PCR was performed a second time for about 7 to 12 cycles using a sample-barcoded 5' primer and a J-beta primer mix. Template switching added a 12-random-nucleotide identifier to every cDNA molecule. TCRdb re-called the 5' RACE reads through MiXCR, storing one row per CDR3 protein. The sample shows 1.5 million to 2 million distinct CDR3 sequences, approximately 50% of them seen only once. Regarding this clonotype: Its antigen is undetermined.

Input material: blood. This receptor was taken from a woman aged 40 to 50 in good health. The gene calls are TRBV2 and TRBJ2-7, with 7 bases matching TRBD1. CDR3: CASSAQGQLSYEQYF. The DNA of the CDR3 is TGTGCCAGCAGTGCCCAGGGACAGCTCTCCTACGAGCAGTACTTC.